This T cell receptor beta chain was sequenced in a study of regulatory T cells in long-lasting Graves disease. Study results and caveats: Favoring TRBV28, TRBJ1-2 and TRBJ2-5 was a feature seen in persistent disease. Having only a small sample size may have limited accuracy.

This clonotype came up once. The antigen is unknown. A far larger clone is one base from this, pointing to a likely read error. Both iRepertoire HTBI primers and Arm-PCR of CDR3 regions were used to build the TCR beta libraries. TCRdb reanalysed the multiplex PCR reads using MiXCR and keeps one entry per CDR3 protein. This sample has roughly 420,000 distinct CDR3 sequences, with around a sixth found just once. The time point was: newly diagnosed GD, antithyroid drugs for less than 3 months. Making the TCR library involved RNA that had been extracted from PBMCs. Investigators report Graves' disease was diagnosed under American Thyroid Association guidelines. Patients were from an endocrinology department in Xi'an, China. The germline gives CDR1 SGHTA, CDR2 FQGNSA. The CDR3 spans 10 residues.

The starting material was peripheral blood mononuclear cells (PBMCs), obtained at new diagnosis, from a patient treated with antithyroid drugs. The sequence derives from a female donor with Graves disease. The V and J genes are TRBV7-2 and TRBJ2-1; D gene uncertain. The CDR3 nucleotides are TGTGCCTGCAGCTTAGGTGAGCAGTTCTTC. It translates to CACSLGEQFF. The whole variable domain, remainder taken from reference TRBV7-2 and TRBJ2-1, is GAGVSQSPSNKVTEKGKDVELRCDPISGHTALYWYRQSLGQGLEFLIYFQGNSAPDKSGLPSDRFSAERTGGSVSTLTIQRTQQEDSAVYLCACSLGEQFFGPGTRLTVL.